This T cell receptor beta chain comes out of a study of blood T cell repertoires in COVID-19 (dated by TCRdb to the early 2020s). A note on the overall study: Samples covering the acute and convalescent phases of COVID-19 were provided by collaborators in the United States, Italy and Spain. The prospective study material was composed of cDNA or gDNA derived from T cells, B-cell-depleted T cells, or PBMCs. Deeply sampled blood TCRbeta repertoires from subjects exposed to, actively infected with, or recovered from COVID-19 were included in the dataset. The repertoires were made available in a free public database intended to serve as a resource for research on the immune response to SARS-CoV-2. Samples were obtained from the ongoing ImmuneRACE study (first 160 participants) and from 1,254 subjects provided by 6 global collaborators. Nearly every sample came with metadata listing a de-identified subject ID, COVID-19 status, age in years and sex. Where HLA class I and class II types were available, the types were taken from metadata supplied by the sample provider, not from assay-based typing. Broad study findings and their caveats: Clinical and demographic metadata were provided uncurated, with the amount varying by source and participant.

TCRbeta CDR3 regions were amplified from genomic DNA using the immunoSEQ Assay, a bias-controlled multiplex PCR. In the paper's pipeline: The number of nucleated cells in each sample was estimated from the amplification of reference gene primers within the assay. To quantify the absolute abundance of each unique TCRbeta CDR3 rearrangement, sequence reads were collapsed and filtered. For each sample, productive Simpson clonality was calculated by taking the square root of Simpson's diversity index across productive rearrangements. The table comes from immuneACCESS by way of TCRdb, which keeps in-frame sequences with V and J called. Part of the clones is missing from these tables; in studies checked, under half for an unresolved V gene and the rest for unknown reasons. That table is the source of V, J and clone size, and D and trimming were worked out from the DNA. Within this sample are some 250,000 clones, with 80% to 90% of them counted one time only. The ten largest make up 7.5% to 8% of the sample.

The germline V gene gives CDR1 as SNHLY and CDR2 as FYNNEI. The CDR3 spans 15 residues, from the cysteine through the phenylalanine. Only the CDR3 portion is preserved as DNA: 45 bases, with reading frame beginning at the first base. V lost 4 bases and J lost 3 bases; the stretch between them is 13 bases long. A note on this clone: There is no known antigen for this receptor. Base quality data are lacking; no much larger clone is found one base away.

One collaborating source in Seattle enrolled patients during active infection and followed them longitudinally through the course of disease. Whole blood was collected in K2EDTA tubes by collaborating institutions according to the institutions' own protocols. For TCRbeta analysis, collaborators shipped samples in one of three forms: frozen whole blood, isolated PBMCs, or DNA extracted from either of those sample types. Rearrangement joined TRBV2 to TRBJ1-5, with TRBD1 perhaps the D gene, on 6 matching bases. The receptor was derived from a woman of 80 years or more with COVID-19, enrolled during active disease. Material for sequencing was peripheral blood. The bases read TGTGCCAGCAGTGCACGGACAGACCACAATCAGCCCCAGCATTTT. The resulting protein is CASSARTDHNQPQHF.